This TCR beta chain came from a study of regulatory T cells in long-lasting Graves disease. Study-wide results and caveats: Persistent disease exhibited a predilection for TRBV28, TRBJ1-2 and TRBJ2-5.

iRepertoire HTBI primers and Arm-PCR of CDR3 regions built TCR beta libraries. TCRdb independently ran MiXCR on the multiplex PCR reads; one entry per CDR3 protein. Found here are approximately 400,000 distinct CDR3 sequences, more than 12% of them singletons; the top ten hold roughly 17%. As for time point: newly diagnosed GD, antithyroid drugs for less than 3 months. RNA from PBMCs was the source of the TCR library. In germline, CDR1 is MNHNS, CDR2 SASEGT. The germline V and J ends were trimmed by 3 bases and 6 bases, with 11 bases remaining between them. CDR3 length: 13 amino acids. This clonotype was seen ten or more times. What it binds is not known. These sequences were also reported in another study, on T cells in Graves' hyperthyroidism and ophthalmopathy.

V and J are TRBV6-1 and TRBJ1-2, with D possibly TRBD1 on 6 matching bases. The clonotype originates from a young woman with Graves disease. Sequencing was performed on peripheral blood mononuclear cells (PBMCs), taken at new diagnosis, from a patient treated with antithyroid drugs. The CDR3 sequence is CASSEFPGDGYTF. DNA for the CDR3: TGTGCCAGCAGTGAGTTCCCAGGGGATGGCTACACCTTC.